The 29 T cell receptor beta chains below all came from one sample that was sequenced in a study of T cell responses to AZD1222 COVID-19 vaccine. Repertoires were generated with immunoSEQ multiplex PCR, while TCRdb's copy carries only in-frame clones and drops some. The sample lists 130,000 to 150,000 clones, 70% to 90% occurring once. This material consisted of peripheral blood, taken on day 0 of AZD1222 vaccination. The source of these receptors is an adult in good health.

This clone has a single count. The CDR3 nucleotides read TGTGCCAGTAGAGGCTTATTGGGGGCCACCTACGAGCAGTACTTC. Translating gives CASRGLLGATYEQYF. The chain uses TRBV19 and TRBJ2-7, with D perhaps matching TRBD1 (6 bases). V lost 6 bases and J lost 2, with 17 bases in between. Germline V gene data show CDR1 as LNHDA and CDR2 as SQIVND (reference sequence). There are 15 residues in the CDR3.

This clone was observed once. CDR3 residues: CASSRNPQETQYF. The CDR3 DNA is TGCGCCAGCAGCCGGAATCCTCAAGAGACCCAGTACTTC. The J gene is TRBJ2-5, the V gene TRBV4-1; D is unclear. From germline, CDR1 is MGHRA and CDR2 YSYEKL. This CDR3 region has 13 residues. V lost 4 bases, J lost 2 bases, and 8 bases lay in between.

The CDR3, as DNA: TGTGCCAGCAGTTTAGTGGGTGGGCAGCCCCAGCATTTT. Its protein is CASSLVGGQPQHF. The gene calls are TRBV12-3 or TRBV12-4 and TRBJ1-5; D call uncertain. The CDR3 extends over 13 amino acids. V dropped 1 base and J dropped 7 bases, with 8 bases sitting between them.

The V gene is TRBV19, the J gene TRBJ1-3; D may be TRBD1 (6 bases). Trimming cost V 7 bases and J 4 bases, with 14 bases left between them. Germline V gene lookup returns CDR1 LNHDA and CDR2 SQIVND (reference sequence). CDR3 size: 14 residues. The CDR3 DNA is TGTGCCAGTACCCTCACAGGGTTCGGAAACACCATATATTTT. It encodes CASTLTGFGNTIYF.

V gene TRBV12-3 or TRBV12-4 combines with J gene TRBJ2-1, with D unclear. The CDR3 is 11 residues long. V lost 8 bases to trimming and J lost 9 bases, with 11 bases between them. The CDR3 nucleotides are TGTGCCAGCCACGGGTGGGGTGAGCAGTTCTTC. It specifies CASHGWGEQFF.

This rearrangement joins TRBV29-1 to TRBJ2-1; D tentatively reads TRBD1 or TRBD2 (5 bases each). The CDR3 is made up of 14 amino acids. V lost 7 bases to trimming and J lost 8 bases, with 21 bases between them. Germline V gene lookup returns CDR1 SQVTM and CDR2 ANQGSEA. CDR3 DNA sequence: TGCAGCGCGGGACCGGTTTGGGCAAGGGATGAGCAGTTCTTC. This codes for CSAGPVWARDEQFF.

This sequence joins TRBV4-1 and TRBJ1-6; 7 nucleotides agree with TRBD1. Germline loops: CDR1 MGHRA, CDR2 YSYEKL. This CDR3 region has 18 residues. V dropped 2 bases and J dropped 10; count of bases not matched to a gene: 17. As DNA, the CDR3 is TGCGCCAGCAGCCAAATGAGTCTCGGAGGACAGGCCCGATCACCCCTCCACTTT. It yields the protein CASSQMSLGGQARSPLHF.

This clone showed up just once. DNA of the CDR3: TGTGCCATCAGTGAGGTTGGGGTTGGCTACACCTTC. Translation: CAISEVGVGYTF. V and J are TRBV10-3 and TRBJ1-2; no reliable D call. This CDR3 has 12 amino acids. The germline gives CDR1 ENHRY, CDR2 SYGVKD. Trimming shortened V by 2 bases and J by 7 bases, and 8 bases separated the two germline ends.

This chain uses TRBV5-1 with TRBJ2-1, with 10 bases matching TRBD1. The V and J ends lost 4 bases and 9 bases, in that order; junction bases with no gene match: 7. The CDR3 is made up of 14 amino acids. Germline loops: CDR1 SGHRS, CDR2 YFSETQ. CDR3 sequence reads: CASSDRGRSTEQFF. In DNA, the CDR3 is TGCGCCAGCAGCGACAGGGGGCGTTCGACTGAGCAGTTCTTC.

The genes are TRBV6-5 and TRBJ2-7; D possibly corresponds to TRBD1 (6 bases). V was cut by 2 bases and J by 6 bases, with 17 bases left in between. Germline V lookup: CDR1 MNHEY, CDR2 SVGAGI. The CDR3 is 15 residues long. The CDR3 region has the DNA TGTGCCAGCAGTTACGACTGGAGACAGGTCGGCGAGCAGTACTTC. Encoded protein: CASSYDWRQVGEQYF.

V usage is TRBV28 and J usage is TRBJ2-1; 7 bases align to TRBD2. The CDR3 length is 15 residues. The V gene end was trimmed by 3 bases and the J gene end by 7 bases; junction bases not matched to a gene: 9. Germline lookup yields CDR1 MDHEN and CDR2 SYDVKM. CDR3 amino acids: CASSLGRGIVNEQFF. In DNA, the CDR3 is TGTGCCAGCAGTTTGGGGCGGGGGATTGTGAATGAGCAGTTCTTC. The variable domain in full, completed from reference TRBV28 and TRBJ2-1, reads DVKVTQSSRYLVKRTGEKVFLECVQDMDHENMFWYRQDPGLGLRLIYFSYDVKMKEKGDIPEGYSVSREKKERFSLILESASTNQTSMYLCASSLGRGIVNEQFFGPGTRLTVL.

The V gene is TRBV7-2, the J gene TRBJ1-2; D is ambiguous. CDR3 length equals 18 residues. Germline lookup yields CDR1 SGHTA and CDR2 FQGNSA. Trimming removed 1 base at V and 4 bases at J, with 22 bases between. CDR3 region: CASSLVPYIRYFSYGYTF. CDR3 nucleotide sequence: TGTGCCAGCAGCTTAGTCCCCTACATCCGATACTTCTCCTATGGCTACACCTTC.

This clone was counted between two and nine times. The chain combines TRBV10-3 with TRBJ2-3; D call uncertain. V gave up 8 bases and J gave up 1 base, with 4 bases separating them. Germline V gene data show CDR1 as ENHRY and CDR2 as SYGVKD. The CDR3 is 11 amino acids. CDR3 nucleotide sequence: TGTGCCATCCGGGGCACAGATACGCAGTATTTT. Translation: CAIRGTDTQYF.

This clone was counted between two and nine times. The chain combines TRBV6-5 with TRBJ1-1; D is uncertain. The CDR3 covers 11 residues. Trimming took 2 bases from V and 7 from J, leaving 5 bases between them. Germline CDR1 MNHEY, CDR2 SVGAGI. The CDR3 protein is CASSYGREAFF. The CDR3 coding sequence is TGTGCCAGCAGTTACGGCCGTGAAGCTTTCTTT.

The table lists this clone with a few counts. This chain joins TRBV6-5 and TRBJ1-2, with D hard to call. The CDR3 is 13 residues long. V shed 6 bases and J shed 3 bases, with 11 bases lying between them. From germline, CDR1 is MNHEY and CDR2 SVGAGI. The CDR3 loop reads CASRGGQHYGYTF. The CDR3 DNA sequence: TGTGCCAGCAGGGGTGGGCAGCACTATGGCTACACCTTC.

The J gene is TRBJ2-2, the V gene TRBV4-1; 9 positions agree with TRBD1. CDR1 and CDR2 (germline): MGHRA, YSYEKL. J was trimmed by 6 bases and V by 4 bases; bases with no gene match: 18. The CDR3 length is 19 residues. CDR3 in amino acids: CASSRFFTAGTGTPGELFF. DNA for the CDR3: TGCGCCAGCAGCCGATTCTTTACAGCCGGGACAGGGACCCCCGGGGAGCTGTTTTTT.

V and J are TRBV18 and TRBJ1-6, with D maybe TRBD1 (5 bases). Trimming pared 2 bases from V and 10 bases from J, leaving 18 bases between. The CDR3 contains 16 residues. The germline V gene encodes CDR1 KGHSH and CDR2 LQKENI. CDR3 amino acids: CASSPGQGGEGSPLHF. The CDR3 DNA follows: TGTGCCAGCTCACCAGGGCAGGGCGGGGAAGGATCACCCCTCCACTTT.

The J gene is TRBJ1-4, the V gene TRBV30; 12 bases fit TRBD1. The length of the CDR3 is 15 residues. Germline trimming cut 3 bases from V and 2 bases from J; bases unmatched to any gene: 1. Germline loops: CDR1 GTSNPN, CDR2 SVGIG (reference sequence). The CDR3 DNA is TGTGCCTGGAGGGGACAGGGGGCCACTAATGAAAAACTGTTTTTT. Translation gives CAWRGQGATNEKLFF.

This clone was seen once. The chain carries TRBV5-6 and TRBJ1-2; tentatively, D is TRBD1 (5 bases). Trimming took off 0 bases at V and 5 bases at J, with 11 bases between the two ends. Per the germline V gene, CDR1 is SGHDT and CDR2 is YYEEEE. The CDR3 runs 14 residues. CDR3 nucleotide sequence: TGTGCCAGCAGCTTGGGACAGAAGATATATGGCTACACCTTC. Encoded protein: CASSLGQKIYGYTF.

J is TRBJ1-1 and V is TRBV9; 11 bases are a match to TRBD1. There are 15 residues in the CDR3. Looked up from germline, CDR1 is SGDLS and CDR2 is YYNGEE. V trimming: 0 bases; J trimming: 5 bases; junction bases outside the gene matches: 3. The CDR3 sequence: CASSVEGQGGTEAFF. The CDR3 region has the DNA TGTGCCAGCAGCGTAGAGGGACAGGGGGGAACTGAAGCTTTCTTT.

This sequence joins TRBV28 and TRBJ2-3, with 8 bases lining up with TRBD2. This CDR3 has 15 residues. V lost 7 bases and J lost 5; bases outside the gene matches: 11. The V gene's germline CDR1 is MDHEN and CDR2 SYDVKM. This CDR3 reads CASTRGGELQDTQYF. The CDR3 DNA is TGTGCCAGCACTCGGGGGGGCGAGTTACAAGATACGCAGTATTTT. Looking up the rest from reference TRBV28 and TRBJ2-3 gives the full variable domain: DVKVTQSSRYLVKRTGEKVFLECVQDMDHENMFWYRQDPGLGLRLIYFSYDVKMKEKGDIPEGYSVSREKKERFSLILESASTNQTSMYLCASTRGGELQDTQYFGPGTRLTVL.

The gene calls are TRBV6-4 and TRBJ1-1, with TRBD1 identical over 9 bases. CDR3 size: 14 residues. Unmatched junction bases numbered 5, after V lost 6 bases and J lost 3 bases. From germline, CDR1 is MRHNA and CDR2 SNTAGT. CDR3 sequence reads: CASRDRDRDTEAFF. The CDR3, as DNA: TGTGCCAGCAGAGACCGGGACAGGGACACTGAAGCTTTCTTT.

This chain joins TRBV18 and TRBJ1-5, with D possibly TRBD1 on 6 matching bases. Deletions cut 1 base from V and 6 bases from J, with 19 bases between. Germline-derived CDR1 and CDR2 are KGHSH and LQKENI. This CDR3 is built from 17 residues. The CDR3 DNA reads as TGTGCCAGCTCACCACAGGTAGCAGGGGATCTCAGTCAGCCCCAGCATTTT. Residues: CASSPQVAGDLSQPQHF.

The V call is TRBV13, the J call TRBJ2-5; D might be TRBD2 (6 bases). Germline V gives CDR1 PRHDT, CDR2 FYEKMQ (reference sequence). The ends were cut back, 3 bases at V and 1 base at J, with 9 bases in the middle. CDR3 length: 14 amino acids. For the CDR3, the DNA is TGTGCCAGCAGCTTGGAGGGCCGCCAAGAGACCCAGTACTTC. Its translation is CASSLEGRQETQYF.

The V and J genes are TRBV19 and TRBJ1-1, with 7 bases aligning to TRBD1. This CDR3 contains 14 residues. Germline CDR1 and CDR2: LNHDA and SQIVND (reference sequence). V lost 3 bases and J lost 5; bases outside the gene matches: 6. CDR3 amino acids: CASSMGQRKTEAFF. In DNA form, the CDR3 reads TGTGCCAGTAGTATGGGACAGCGAAAAACTGAAGCTTTCTTT.

V and J are TRBV19 and TRBJ2-7, with D tentatively TRBD1 or TRBD2 (6 bases each). V lost 5 bases to trimming and J lost 3 bases, with 17 bases between them. Germline CDR1 LNHDA, CDR2 SQIVND (reference sequence). This CDR3 is built from 15 residues. CDR3 sequence (DNA): TGTGCCAGTAGTCCCGGGACGGGGGCCGACTACGAGCAGTACTTC. As protein: CASSPGTGADYEQYF.

This clone appeared a few times. This chain connects TRBV28 to TRBJ1-2; no firm D call. Germline CDR1 MDHEN, CDR2 SYDVKM. Between the trimmed V and J ends, which lost 8 bases and 4 bases, there was a span of 14 bases. This CDR3 region has 13 residues. This chain's CDR3 is CASGENRIYGYTF. The CDR3 coding sequence is TGTGCCAGCGGGGAGAATAGGATCTATGGCTACACCTTC.

The J gene is TRBJ2-7, the V gene TRBV11-2; D gene unclear. V shed 5 bases and J shed 0 bases, with 14 bases lying between them. This CDR3 comprises 15 residues. Looked up from germline, CDR1 is SGHAT and CDR2 is FQNNGV. DNA for the CDR3: TGTGCCAGCAGCCCCCGGGCCCTAGTCTCCTACGAGCAGTACTTC. It encodes CASSPRALVSYEQYF.

V is TRBV5-4 and J is TRBJ1-1; D unresolved. Germline CDR1 SGHNT, CDR2 YYREEE (reference sequence). V was shortened by 3 bases and J by 5 bases, with 14 bases between the two germline ends. This CDR3 spans 14 amino acids. This chain's CDR3 is CASSSGRVGTEAFF. As DNA, the CDR3 is TGTGCCAGCAGCTCAGGTAGGGTAGGTACTGAAGCTTTCTTT.